A selection of T cell receptor beta chains follows, all from one sample in a study of patients and donors after allogeneic stem cell transplantation. Via MiXCR, TCRdb re-called the RT-PCR reads, giving one row per CDR3 protein. The table shows roughly 880,000 distinct CDR3 sequences, with about a sixth occurring only once. The sequencing sample was made of blood, either unsorted or a sorted T cell fraction (not recorded which). These TCRs come from a human donor who was either an allogeneic HSCT recipient or a stem cell or donor lymphocyte infusion donor (not recorded which). It is not recorded whose cells these are; they may come from a transplant donor. The CDR3 runs from the conserved cysteine through the conserved F or W. The D gene is left open where the match is weak. Expanded clones get a size class; other rows say once, few or many, or leave the size out.

>TRBV20-1|TRBJ2-3|TRBD1|.
CSARDSRGNKNTQYF
TGCAGTGCTAGAGATAGCAGGGGGAATAAAAATACGCAGTATTTT
>TRBV12-3/TRBV12-4|TRBJ2-3|TRBD2|.
CASSLGRLAGTDTQYF
TGTGCCAGCAGTTTAGGTAGACTAGCGGGGACAGATACGCAGTATTTT
>TRBV7-7|TRBJ1-4|TRBD1|few
CASSPGTGVNEKLFF
TGTGCCAGCAGCCCAGGGACAGGGGTTAATGAAAAACTGTTTTTT
>TRBV12-3/TRBV12-4|TRBJ2-3|.|many
CASSLVPPDTQYF
TGTGCCAGCAGTTTAGTTCCCCCAGATACGCAGTATTTT
>TRBV15|TRBJ1-1|.|many
CATSRDFRATEAFF
TGTGCCACCAGCAGAGATTTCAGGGCCACTGAAGCTTTCTTT
>TRBV12-3/TRBV12-4|TRBJ1-5|.|.
CASSQGHRINQPQHF
TGTGCCAGCAGTCAAGGGCACAGGATCAATCAGCCCCAGCATTTT
>TRBV5-1|TRBJ2-5|TRBD2|.
CASRSSGSKEETQYF
TGCGCCAGCAGGTCTAGCGGGAGTAAGGAAGAGACCCAGTACTTC
>TRBV11-3|TRBJ2-1|TRBD2|once
CASNSFGGRKASEQFF
TGTGCCAGCAATTCTTTTGGCGGGAGAAAGGCCAGTGAGCAGTTCTTC
>TRBV19|TRBJ1-1|TRBD1|.
CASSAGSRGFTEAFF
TGTGCCAGCTCCGCCGGGAGCAGGGGGTTCACTGAAGCTTTCTTT
>TRBV27|TRBJ1-2|.|few
CASSKSGLGYTF
TGTGCCAGCAGTAAATCCGGGCTTGGCTACACCTTC
>TRBV4-3|TRBJ1-1|.|few
CASSQDWVTEAFF
TGCGCCAGCAGCCAAGATTGGGTCACTGAAGCTTTCTTT
>TRBV2|TRBJ1-2|.|.
CASSLQGHPDYGYTF
TGTGCCAGCAGTCTGCAGGGACATCCCGACTATGGCTACACCTTC
>TRBV4-3|TRBJ2-7|.|.
CASSPGLGGTYEQYF
TGCGCCAGCAGCCCAGGGTTAGGGGGAACCTACGAGCAGTACTTC
>TRBV7-2|TRBJ1-6|TRBD1|.
CASSPRDRRESPLHF
TGTGCCAGCAGCCCCCGGGACAGGAGGGAATCACCCCTCCACTTT
>TRBV5-1|TRBJ1-5|.|few
CASSLGGDGQPQHF
TGCGCCAGCAGCTTGGGAGGGGACGGTCAGCCCCAGCATTTT
>TRBV15|TRBJ2-1|TRBD1|few
CATSRDGTDYNEQFF
TGTGCCACCAGCAGAGACGGGACAGACTACAATGAGCAGTTCTTC
>TRBV4-3|TRBJ1-1|.|.
CASSQEGGPNTEAFF
TGCGCCAGCAGCCAAGAAGGGGGGCCGAACACTGAAGCTTTCTTT
>TRBV7-9|TRBJ2-7|.|.
CASSLGDMQGGQHYF
TGTGCCAGCAGCTTAGGAGATATGCAGGGGGGTCAACATTACTTC
>TRBV7-2|TRBJ1-5|.|many
CASSPQGYQPQHF
TGTGCCAGCAGTCCCCAGGGTTATCAGCCCCAGCATTTT
>TRBV12-3/TRBV12-4|TRBJ2-1|.|many
CASSLAPLYNEQFF
TGTGCCAGCAGTTTAGCGCCCCTATACAATGAGCAGTTCTTC
>TRBV20-1|TRBJ1-1|.|few
CSASPTEAFF
TGCAGTGCTAGTCCCACTGAAGCTTTCTTT
>TRBV7-9|TRBJ2-7|.|.
CASSPRGWETNSYEQYF
TGTGCCAGCAGCCCCCGTGGTTGGGAGACTAACTCCTACGAGCAGTACTTC
>TRBV27|TRBJ1-5|TRBD1|.
CASSHRGAQPQHF
TGTGCCAGCAGCCACAGGGGAGCTCAGCCCCAGCATTTT
>TRBV3-1|TRBJ2-1|TRBD2|few
CASSLPGLAGYEQFF
TGTGCCAGCAGCCTTCCAGGGCTAGCGGGATATGAGCAGTTCTTC
>TRBV20-1|TRBJ2-3|TRBD2|.
CSARRDSGLAGADTQYF
TGCAGTGCTAGGAGGGACTCGGGACTAGCGGGAGCAGATACGCAGTATTTT
>TRBV12-3/TRBV12-4|TRBJ1-1|.|many
CASRNRVNTEAFF
TGTGCCAGCAGAAACAGGGTGAACACTGAAGCTTTCTTT
>TRBV4-1|TRBJ1-2|.|many
CASNRAEANYGYTF
TGCGCCAGCAATAGGGCAGAGGCTAACTATGGCTACACCTTC
>TRBV7-9|TRBJ1-2|.|few
CASSWGGGSGYTF
TGTGCCAGCAGCTGGGGGGGAGGCAGTGGCTACACCTTC
>TRBV3-1|TRBJ2-7|.|.
CASSQGDRRNF
TGTGCCAGCAGCCAAGGTGACAGACGGAACTTC
>TRBV29-1|TRBJ2-7|TRBD1|many
CSAGQGISGEQYF
TGCAGCGCCGGACAGGGGATATCGGGGGAGCAGTACTTC
>TRBV6-5|TRBJ2-2|.|.
CASSFLGDGELFF
TGTGCCAGCAGTTTTCTAGGGGACGGGGAGCTGTTTTTT
>TRBV4-3|TRBJ1-2|TRBD1|.
CASSQVAGGSYGYTF
TGCGCCAGCAGCCAAGTTGCAGGGGGTAGCTATGGCTACACCTTC
>TRBV5-1|TRBJ1-4|TRBD1|many
CASSLEGQGGEKLFF
TGTGCCAGCAGCCTCGAGGGACAGGGGGGTGAAAAACTGTTTTTT
>TRBV6-5|TRBJ1-1|TRBD1|.
CASSYLVAGGNTEAFF
TGTGCCAGCAGTTACTTGGTGGCAGGGGGCAACACTGAAGCTTTCTTT
>TRBV12-3/TRBV12-4|TRBJ2-1|.|.
CASNGHSSYNEQFF
TGTGCCAGCAACGGGCACTCCTCCTACAATGAGCAGTTCTTC
>TRBV5-1|TRBJ2-2|.|few
CASSLGAGRTGELFF
TGCGCCAGCAGCTTGGGGGCAGGGCGCACCGGGGAGCTGTTTTTT
>TRBV2|TRBJ1-6|.|.
CASSEPIPTLHF
TGTGCCAGCAGTGAACCTATCCCTACCCTCCACTTT
>TRBV28|TRBJ1-2|TRBD1|.
CASSYRGSSGYTF
TGTGCCAGCAGTTACAGGGGCTCGAGTGGCTACACCTTC
>TRBV15|TRBJ1-2|.|few
CATSRDPTDNYGYTF
TGTGCCACCAGCAGAGACCCGACAGACAACTATGGCTACACCTTC
>TRBV13|TRBJ2-7|.|few
CASSLDRRGTDSYEQYF
TGTGCCAGCAGCTTAGATCGTCGGGGGACCGACTCCTACGAGCAGTACTTC
>TRBV20-1|TRBJ1-5|.|.
CSARVSGGGNQPQHF
TGCAGTGCTAGGGTCTCTGGGGGGGGCAATCAGCCCCAGCATTTT
>TRBV12-3/TRBV12-4|TRBJ2-3|TRBD2|few
CASGRGGKTDTQYF
TGTGCCAGCGGTCGGGGGGGGAAGACAGATACGCAGTATTTT
>TRBV3-1|TRBJ2-1|.|.
CASSQEASGLHRNEQFF
TGTGCCAGCAGCCAAGAAGCGAGCGGGTTGCACCGCAATGAGCAGTTCTTC
>TRBV11-2|TRBJ2-5|.|.
CASSFITGVYRETQYF
TGTGCCAGCAGCTTTATTACGGGGGTTTATCGGGAGACCCAGTACTTC
>TRBV29-1|TRBJ2-1|.|many
CSATGHQDHNEQFF
TGCAGCGCAACCGGTCATCAGGACCACAATGAGCAGTTCTTC
>TRBV7-3|TRBJ1-1|.|.
CASSLTNFKNTEAFF
TGTGCCAGCAGCTTAACGAATTTCAAGAACACTGAAGCTTTCTTT
>TRBV6-5|TRBJ1-5|.|few
CASSSGSGGNQPQHF
TGTGCCAGCAGTTCAGGGAGTGGTGGCAATCAGCCCCAGCATTTT
>TRBV30|TRBJ2-2|.|.
CAWRGTAKIKFNTGELFF
TGTGCCTGGAGAGGGACGGCTAAAATAAAATTTAACACCGGGGAGCTGTTTTTT
>TRBV29-1|TRBJ2-1|.|.
CSVVGRAGKFF
TGCAGCGTTGTTGGAAGGGCAGGGAAGTTCTTC
>TRBV7-3|TRBJ1-1|.|.
CASSLPGHQAFF
TGTGCCAGCAGCTTACCGGGACATCAAGCTTTCTTT
>TRBV7-2|TRBJ2-5|.|few
CASSPIPEETQYF
TGTGCCAGCAGCCCTATTCCGGAGGAGACCCAGTACTTC
>TRBV12-5|TRBJ2-7|.|few
CASGGVGIYEQYF
TGTGCTAGTGGGGGAGTAGGGATCTACGAGCAGTACTTC
>TRBV29-1|TRBJ2-7|TRBD1|few
CSVIIPDRGRSYEQYF
TGCAGCGTTATTATCCCGGACAGGGGAAGATCCTACGAGCAGTACTTC
>TRBV5-1|TRBJ2-2|.|.
CASSLVPLDTGELFF
TGCGCCAGCAGCTTGGTCCCATTAGACACCGGGGAGCTGTTTTTT
>TRBV6-2/TRBV6-3|TRBJ2-1|.|few
CASSSEGLLSYNEQFF
TGTGCCAGCAGTTCCGAGGGGTTACTTTCCTACAATGAGCAGTTCTTC
>TRBV10-3|TRBJ2-4|TRBD2|many
CAISESGGAKNIQYF
TGTGCCATCAGTGAGAGCGGGGGGGCCAAAAACATTCAGTACTTC
>TRBV29-1|TRBJ1-1|.|few
CSARGGANTEAFF
TGCAGCGCAAGGGGGGGTGCCAACACTGAAGCTTTCTTT
>TRBV10-3|TRBJ2-2|.|few
CAISEADVGELFF
TGTGCCATCAGTGAGGCTGACGTCGGGGAGCTGTTTTTT
>TRBV24-1|TRBJ1-2|TRBD1|.
CATSDPGQGALGYTF
TGTGCCACCAGTGACCCGGGACAGGGGGCTTTGGGCTACACCTTC
>TRBV20-1|TRBJ2-5|.|.
CSAGPQSGRTAQYF
TGCAGTGCAGGCCCCCAAAGCGGCCGAACAGCCCAGTACTTC